This T cell receptor beta chain was sequenced in a study of shared clonotypes between healthy human individuals. This CDR3 contains 11 residues. V was cut by 6 bases and J by 6 bases, with 9 bases left in between. The germline V gene encodes CDR1 MDHEN and CDR2 SYDVKM. Researchers ran the assay at a deep level. On sorted subsets, replicate PCRs used about 180 ng DNA, or some 28,000 T cell genomes. Profiling relied on immunoSEQ multiplex PCR, and the TCRdb table lists in-frame clones only, not all of them. The table includes roughly 2 million clones, over 85% detected once. The chain employs TRBV28 and TRBJ2-7, with TRBD2 as a possible D gene (6 bases). Sequencing was done on a sample of naive CD4+ T cells sorted from blood. The subset was: CD45RA+ positively selected. This sequence originates from a man aged 18 to 29 in good health. The CDR3 spells CASRRRGEQYF. The DNA of the CDR3 is TGTGCCAGCAGGAGGAGGGGCGAGCAGTACTTC.